This T cell receptor (beta chain) was obtained from a study of T cell repertoires in cytomegalovirus infection. The CDR3 covers 14 residues. Germline CDR1 is SGHKS and CDR2 is YYEKEE (reference sequence). V lost 5 bases and J lost 7, with 17 bases in between. TCRdb re-called the reads with MiXCR, one entry per CDR3 protein. The data show 290,000 or so distinct CDR3 sequences, around 10% seen once. The chain joins TRBV5-5 to TRBJ2-3; no clear D. The receptor comes from a human donor in good health (CMV status not recorded). Some clones in this sample may be carry-over from other donors' samples. The sequenced material came from PBMCs. The CDR3: CASSSDGFRHTQYF. CDR3 sequence (DNA): TGTGCCAGCAGTTCGGACGGATTCCGACATACGCAGTATTTT.